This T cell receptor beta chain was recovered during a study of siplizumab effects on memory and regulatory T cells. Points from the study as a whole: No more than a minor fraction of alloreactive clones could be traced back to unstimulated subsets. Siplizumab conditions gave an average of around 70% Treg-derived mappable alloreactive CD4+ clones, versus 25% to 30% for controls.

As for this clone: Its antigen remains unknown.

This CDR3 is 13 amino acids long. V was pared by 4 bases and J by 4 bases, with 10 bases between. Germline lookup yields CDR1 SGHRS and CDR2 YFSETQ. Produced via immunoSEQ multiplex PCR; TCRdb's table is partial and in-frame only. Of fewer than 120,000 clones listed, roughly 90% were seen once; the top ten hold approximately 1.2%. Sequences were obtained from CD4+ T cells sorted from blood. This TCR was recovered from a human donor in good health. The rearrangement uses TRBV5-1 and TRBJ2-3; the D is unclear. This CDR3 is CASSLPSPDTQYF. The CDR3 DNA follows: TGCGCCAGCAGCCTACCGAGCCCAGATACGCAGTATTTT.